One and the same sample provided the 6 T cell receptor beta chains below, sequenced in a study of shared clonotypes between healthy human individuals. Sequenced by immunoSEQ multiplex PCR; TCRdb stores in-frame clones only, minus some. The sample holds hundreds of thousands of clones, 70% to 80% seen once. Sequencing was performed on PBMCs. The origin of the receptors is a woman aged 40 to 50 in good health. Some clones in this sample may be carry-over from other donors' samples.

The chain employs TRBV9 and TRBJ1-5; D is unresolved. Germline V lookup: CDR1 SGDLS, CDR2 YYNGEE. V gave up 0 bases and J gave up 7 bases, with 11 bases separating them. The CDR3 consists of 14 residues. CDR3 sequence reads: CASSVGGPGQPQHF. CDR3 nucleotides: TGTGCCAGCAGCGTAGGGGGTCCCGGCCAGCCCCAGCATTTT. The full variable domain, with the rest looked up from reference TRBV9 and TRBJ1-5, is DSGVTQTPKHLITATGQRVTLRCSPRSGDLSVYWYQQSLDQGLQFLIQYYNGEERAKGNILERFSAQQFPDLHSELNLSSLELGDSALYFCASSVGGPGQPQHFGDGTRLSIL.

V is TRBV18 and J is TRBJ2-3; D unclear. The V gene's germline CDR1 is KGHSH and CDR2 LQKENI. This CDR3 region has 14 residues. V dropped 3 bases and J dropped 2 bases, with 9 bases sitting between them. CDR3 loop: CASSPRRSTDTQYF. In nucleotides, the CDR3 is TGTGCCAGCTCACCTCGCCGGTCCACAGATACGCAGTATTTT.

V gene TRBV19 combines with J gene TRBJ1-2; TRBD1 agrees at 8 bases. This CDR3 is 15 amino acids long. The V segment lost 7 bases and the J segment 7 bases; nucleotides outside the gene matches: 14. CDR1 is LNHDA, CDR2 SQIVND, per germline (reference sequence). The CDR3 DNA reads TGTGCCAGTACCCAAAGGACAGGGTTCTTTGTTGGCTACACCTTC. This encodes CASTQRTGFFVGYTF.

V is TRBV10-3 and J is TRBJ2-5, with D possibly TRBD2 on 5 matching bases. The CDR3 extends over 14 amino acids. Germline lookup yields CDR1 ENHRY and CDR2 SYGVKD. Trimming stripped 0 bases from V and 7 bases from J, with 12 bases between. This chain's CDR3 is CAISESALGGTQYF. As DNA, the CDR3 is TGTGCCATCAGTGAGTCGGCTCTTGGAGGGACCCAGTACTTC.

This chain joins TRBV7-9 and TRBJ2-3; 9 positions match TRBD2. Germline assignment: CDR1 SEHNR and CDR2 FQNEAQ (reference sequence). The CDR3 is 16 amino acids. After removal of 1 base from V and 4 bases from J, the junction contained 6 bases not matched to a gene. The CDR3 nucleotides are TGTGCCAGCAGCTTAGGAGCGGGAGGTCTACCAGATACGCAGTATTTT. Its protein is CASSLGAGGLPDTQYF.

V gene TRBV10-2 combines with J gene TRBJ2-7; D could derive from TRBD1 or TRBD2 (5 bases each). From germline, CDR1 is WSHSY and CDR2 SAAADI. Trimming left V 7 bases short and J 0 bases short, with 13 bases between. The CDR3 extends over 14 amino acids. As DNA, the CDR3 is TGCGCCAGCAAAAGGGACCCGAACTCCTACGAGCAGTACTTC. Its protein is CASKRDPNSYEQYF.